This entry lists 8 T cell receptor beta chains sequenced from one sample in a study of T cells in Graves' hyperthyroidism and ophthalmopathy. The CDR3 regions of TCR beta were amplified from RNA transcripts. HTBI primers were the set used in a first-round RT-PCR of the TCR CDR3. Using its own MiXCR run on the multiplex PCR reads, TCRdb lists one record per CDR3 protein. Of about 540,000 distinct CDR3 sequences listed, roughly 46% are singletons. The sequencing input was peripheral blood or thyroid tissue (not recorded which). The source of these receptors is a young woman with Graves' hyperthyroidism.

Only a few counts were recorded for this clonotype. This rearrangement joins TRBV7-9 to TRBJ2-2; D gene ambiguous. Trimming took 1 base from V and 0 from J, leaving 9 bases between them. In germline, CDR1 is SEHNR, CDR2 FQNEAQ (reference sequence). The CDR3 is made up of 16 amino acids. CDR3 DNA: TGTGCCAGCAGCTTAGTTATCAGCGCGAACACCGGGGAGCTGTTTTTT. It translates to CASSLVISANTGELFF.

This clonotype showed up many times. V usage is TRBV29-1 and J usage is TRBJ2-7, with no clear D. V lost 4 bases, J lost 0 bases, and 10 bases lay in between. CDR1 and CDR2 (germline): SQVTM, ANQGSEA. The CDR3 runs 13 residues. CDR3 in DNA: TGCAGCGTTGTGGCGACGGGCTCCTACGAGCAGTACTTC. Its protein is CSVVATGSYEQYF.

In this sample, this clonotype turned up many times. The chain carries TRBV19 and TRBJ1-3; D call uncertain. The CDR3 runs to 14 residues. V was clipped by 5 bases and J by 0 bases, with 8 bases between them. Per germline, CDR1 LNHDA and CDR2 SQIVND (reference sequence). DNA of the CDR3: TGTGCCAGTAGTTTCAGGCACTCTGGAAACACCATATATTTT. Its translation: CASSFRHSGNTIYF.

The chain links TRBV29-1 to TRBJ2-7, with 10 bases aligning to TRBD1. CDR3 length: 13 amino acids. V lost 3 bases, J lost 4 bases, and 3 bases stayed unmatched. Germline loops: CDR1 SQVTM, CDR2 ANQGSEA. The CDR3 DNA follows: TGCAGCGTTGACGGGGGACAGGGGTACGAGCAGTACTTC. It translates to CSVDGGQGYEQYF.

This clonotype was seen a handful of times. The chain joins TRBV14 to TRBJ2-5, with unresolved D. V shed 0 bases and J shed 2 bases, with 10 bases lying between them. The germline CDR1 and CDR2 sequences are SGHDN and FVKESK. The CDR3 is 15 amino acids. CDR3 in amino acids: CASSQDRQRQETQYF. The CDR3 bases are TGTGCCAGCAGCCAAGATCGGCAGAGACAAGAGACCCAGTACTTC.

CDR3 loop: CATSRELGSGANVLTF. The CDR3, as DNA: TGTGCCACCAGCAGAGAGTTGGGCTCTGGGGCCAACGTCCTGACTTTC. This chain joins TRBV15 and TRBJ2-6; D not certain. The CDR3 is made up of 16 amino acids. Germline V CDR1 and CDR2: LNHNV, YYDKDF (reference sequence). Deletions cut 0 bases from V and 0 bases from J, with 6 bases between.

The chain has TRBV7-2 and TRBJ2-7; 8 positions match TRBD2. Germline V lookup: CDR1 SGHTA, CDR2 FQGNSA. The J segment lost 6 bases and the V segment lost 6 bases, leaving 10 bases of the junction unmatched. This CDR3 is built from 14 residues. The CDR3 DNA sequence: TGTGCCAGCAGTTACCAGCGGGAGTCGTTCGAGCAGTACTTC. Its translation is CASSYQRESFEQYF.

This clonotype was recorded once. V is TRBV2 and J is TRBJ2-7; perhaps TRBD1 as D (5 bases). The ends were cut back, 5 bases at V and 7 bases at J, with 18 bases in the middle. Germline V gene lookup returns CDR1 SNHLY and CDR2 FYNNEI. This CDR3 region has 14 residues. CDR3 DNA sequence: TGTGCCAGCAGTAATCCAGGGTACTCTGGAGAGCAGTACTTC. It specifies CASSNPGYSGEQYF. The variable domain in full, completed from reference TRBV2 and TRBJ2-7, reads EPEVTQTPSHQVTQMGQEVILRCVPISNHLYFYWYRQILGQKVEFLVSFYNNEISEKSEIFDDQFSVERPDGSNFTLKIRSTKLEDSAMYFCASSNPGYSGEQYFGPGTRLTVT.